The next 32 T cell receptor beta chains were all read from a single sample in a study of blood T cell repertoires in COVID-19. TCRdb's copy holds only in-frame clones and misses some; the assay was immunoSEQ multiplex PCR. The sample lists a few hundred thousand clones; around 80% were seen once. Sequenced input: PBMCs or T cells enriched from blood (not recorded which). These TCRs come from a man aged 40-55 years who had recovered from COVID-19.

The chain employs TRBV7-6 and TRBJ1-1; D not certain. Trimming took 4 bases from V and 8 from J, leaving 17 bases between them. CDR3 length: 14 amino acids. Germline V gene data show CDR1 as SGHVS and CDR2 as FNYEAQ. CDR3 amino acids: CASSSTSGNGEAFF. CDR3 nucleotide sequence: TGTGCCAGCAGCTCAACCAGCGGAAACGGAGAAGCTTTCTTT. Full variable domain (rest looked up from reference TRBV7-6 and TRBJ1-1): GAGVSQSPRYKVTKRGQDVALRCDPISGHVSLYWYRQALGQGPEFLTYFNYEAQQDKSGLPNDRFSAERPEGSISTLTIQRTEQRDSAMYRCASSSTSGNGEAFFGQGTRLTVV.

The chain joins TRBV5-6 to TRBJ1-1; 9 nucleotides match TRBD1. The CDR3 length is 12 residues. V lost 4 bases to trimming and J lost 5 bases; unmatched junction nucleotides: 0. Germline V CDR1 and CDR2: SGHDT, YYEEEE. The CDR3 protein is CASSGTGTEAFF. CDR3 nucleotide sequence: TGTGCCAGCAGCGGGACAGGGACTGAAGCTTTCTTT.

The chain is built from TRBV28 and TRBJ1-1, with D perhaps TRBD1 (6 bases). This CDR3 has 13 amino acids. Trimming shortened V by 6 bases and J by 7 bases, and 15 bases separated the two germline ends. The germline V gene has CDR1 MDHEN and CDR2 SYDVKM. CDR3 protein: CASSYGRGHEAFF. The DNA for the CDR3 is TGTGCCAGCAGCTACGGGCGGGGGCATGAAGCTTTCTTT.

This chain links TRBV7-9 with TRBJ1-2; 7 nucleotides line up with TRBD1. With 6 bases clipped from V and 6 bases from J, the junction kept 7 bases outside the gene matches. The CDR3 totals 13 residues. The V gene's germline CDR1 is SEHNR and CDR2 FQNEAQ (reference sequence). In DNA form, the CDR3 reads TGTGCCAGCAGACTTACCGGGACAGATGGCTACACCTTC. The encoded protein is CASRLTGTDGYTF.

The J gene is TRBJ1-5, the V gene TRBV7-9; a weak D match, TRBD1 (6 bases). This CDR3 is built from 13 residues. The V gene's germline CDR1 is SEHNR and CDR2 FQNEAQ (reference sequence). Trimming cost V 7 bases and J 5 bases, with 12 bases left between them. The chain's CDR3 is CASTKSGDQPQHF. The CDR3 DNA sequence: TGTGCCAGCACCAAATCAGGGGATCAGCCCCAGCATTTT.

The chain recombines TRBV5-5 with TRBJ1-6; unclear D gene. The V gene's germline CDR1 is SGHKS and CDR2 YYEKEE (reference sequence). The ends were cut back, 6 bases at V and 12 bases at J, with 13 bases in the middle. This CDR3 comprises 12 residues. This chain's CDR3 is CASITEGGPLHF. The CDR3 coding sequence is TGTGCCAGCATCACGGAGGGCGGACCCCTCCACTTT.

This chain connects TRBV2 to TRBJ1-2; D is unresolved. Between the trimmed V and J ends, which lost 8 bases and 8 bases, there was a span of 15 bases. The germline CDR1 and CDR2 sequences are SNHLY and FYNNEI. The CDR3 consists of 12 residues. The CDR3 DNA reads as TGTGCCAGCTCTCCGAATTGGAGCGGCTACACCTTC. The encoded protein is CASSPNWSGYTF.

The chain combines TRBV18 with TRBJ2-7; 9 nucleotides match TRBD1. The germline gives CDR1 KGHSH, CDR2 LQKENI. Unmatched junction bases numbered 5, after V lost 4 bases and J lost 4 bases. This CDR3 has 14 residues. The CDR3 DNA follows: TGTGCCAGCTCACTCGGGACAGGGTTATACGAGCAGTACTTC. As protein: CASSLGTGLYEQYF.

The CDR3 DNA sequence: TGCGCCAGCAGCCAAGGGGCCAACCAGAACACTGAAGCTTTCTTT. Its translation: CASSQGANQNTEAFF. The genes are TRBV4-3 and TRBJ1-1; D remains ambiguous. The V gene lost 1 base and the J gene lost 1 base, with 10 bases spanning the gap. The germline CDR1 and CDR2 sequences are LGHNA and YSLEER. The CDR3 consists of 15 residues.

V usage is TRBV4-2 and J usage is TRBJ2-4; possible D gene TRBD2, 5 bases. Trimming took off 1 base at V and 0 bases at J, with 10 bases between the two ends. This CDR3 is built from 16 residues. The germline CDR1 and CDR2 sequences are LGHNA and YNFKEQ. CDR3 sequence (DNA): TGTGCCAGCAGCCAAGGTCGGGATTCAGCCAAAAACATTCAGTACTTC. Translating gives CASSQGRDSAKNIQYF.

The chain has TRBV2 and TRBJ2-3, with a possible D match to TRBD1 (5 bases). The V and J ends lost 3 bases and 2 bases respectively, with 9 bases between them. The length of the CDR3 is 14 residues. From germline, CDR1 is SNHLY and CDR2 FYNNEI. The CDR3 region is CASSDSRVTDTQYF. As DNA, the CDR3 is TGTGCCAGCAGTGATTCCAGGGTCACAGATACGCAGTATTTT.

The rearrangement links TRBV4-3 to TRBJ2-1, with TRBD2 identical over 10 bases. The V gene's germline CDR1 is LGHNA and CDR2 YSLEER. J was trimmed by 4 bases and V by 0 bases; bases with no gene match: 9. The CDR3 consists of 18 residues. In DNA, the CDR3 is TGCGCCAGCAGCCAAGAAGCTAGCGGGGGCTTGTCGTACAATGAGCAGTTCTTC. As protein: CASSQEASGGLSYNEQFF.

The chain carries TRBV3-1 (or the pseudogene TRBV3-2) and TRBJ1-6; possibly TRBD1 for D (6 bases). The CDR3 runs 13 residues. Germline assignment: CDR1 LGHDT and CDR2 YNNKEL (reference sequence). The V end lost 4 bases, the J end lost 10 bases, and 11 bases lay between the germline ends. CDR3 in amino acids: CASSPTGTSPLHF. The CDR3 DNA follows: TGTGCCAGCAGCCCTACAGGGACCTCACCCCTCCACTTT.

The chain employs TRBV9 and TRBJ1-4; TRBD1 is a possible D gene (5 bases). In germline, CDR1 is SGDLS, CDR2 YYNGEE. The CDR3 runs to 15 residues. V was shortened by 0 bases and J by 5 bases, with 11 bases between the two germline ends. The CDR3 nucleotides read TGTGCCAGCAGCGTAGGGGGGGTGGTCAATGAAAAACTGTTTTTT. Translated: CASSVGGVVNEKLFF.

This chain joins TRBV7-8 and TRBJ2-2; maybe TRBD2 (6 bases). The CDR3 totals 14 residues. Germline assignment: CDR1 SGHVS and CDR2 FQNEAQ. Deletions cut 7 bases from V and 4 bases from J, with 13 bases between. The CDR3 nucleotides read TGTGCCAGCACCCCGACTAGGAGCACCGGGGAGCTGTTTTTT. As protein: CASTPTRSTGELFF.

This clone showed up just a few times. The CDR3, as DNA: TGTGCCAGCAGTTTAAGCGGGACCAACTATGGCTACACCTTC. This codes for CASSLSGTNYGYTF. The chain recombines TRBV28 with TRBJ1-2; TRBD1 might be the D (5 bases). Trimming pared 2 bases from V and 2 bases from J, leaving 9 bases between. The V gene's germline CDR1 is MDHEN and CDR2 SYDVKM. CDR3 size: 14 residues.

The chain carries TRBV28 and TRBJ1-1, with a weak D call TRBD1 (6 bases). CDR1 and CDR2 (germline): MDHEN, SYDVKM. The CDR3 contains 15 residues. The ends were cut back, 5 bases at V and 1 base at J, with 14 bases in the middle. In DNA form, the CDR3 reads TGTGCCAGCAGTGTAAGACAGGTCGCGAACACTGAAGCTTTCTTT. It yields the protein CASSVRQVANTEAFF. Filled out from reference TRBV28 and TRBJ1-1, the complete variable domain reads DVKVTQSSRYLVKRTGEKVFLECVQDMDHENMFWYRQDPGLGLRLIYFSYDVKMKEKGDIPEGYSVSREKKERFSLILESASTNQTSMYLCASSVRQVANTEAFFGQGTRLTVV.

The gene calls are TRBV18 and TRBJ2-7; TRBD2 matches at 9 bases. The CDR3 consists of 16 residues. V lost 3 bases to trimming and J lost 7 bases; unmatched junction nucleotides: 13. Germline lookup yields CDR1 KGHSH and CDR2 LQKENI. The CDR3 DNA reads as TGTGCCAGCTCACCGAACTATGGCGGGGGGGCCGGGGAGCAGTACTTC. Translating it yields CASSPNYGGGAGEQYF. The complete variable domain, with remaining parts taken from reference TRBV18 and TRBJ2-7, reads NAGVMQNPRHLVRRRGQEARLRCSPMKGHSHVYWYRQLPEEGLKFMVYLQKENIIDESGMPKERFSAEFPKEGPSILRIQQVVRGDSAAYFCASSPNYGGGAGEQYFGPGTRLTVT.

The chain carries TRBV6-2 or TRBV6-3 and TRBJ1-5; 8 nucleotides match TRBD1. Per germline, CDR1 MNHEY and CDR2 SVGEGT. The J segment lost 2 bases and the V segment lost 2 bases, leaving 14 bases of the junction unmatched. CDR3 size: 19 residues. CDR3 in amino acids: CASSYASTGVDGGNQPQHF. DNA of the CDR3: TGTGCCAGCAGTTACGCTTCGACAGGGGTGGACGGGGGCAATCAGCCCCAGCATTTT.

This chain joins TRBV2 and TRBJ2-1, with D hard to call. The CDR3 runs 11 residues. Germline lookup yields CDR1 SNHLY and CDR2 FYNNEI. Trimming cost V 11 bases and J 5 bases, with 10 bases left between them. CDR3 nucleotides: TGTGCCTCACGACAAAACAATGAGCAGTTCTTC. This codes for CASRQNNEQFF.

This chain connects TRBV2 to TRBJ2-7; the D is unclear. Germline V gene sequence: CDR1 SNHLY, CDR2 FYNNEI. The CDR3 runs 12 residues. V was pared by 6 bases and J by 6 bases, with 12 bases between. The CDR3 DNA is TGTGCCAGCAGCGGAGTTGAGATCGAGCAGTACTTC. Translation gives CASSGVEIEQYF.

The V call is TRBV6-6, the J call TRBJ1-2, with TRBD1 matching 8 bases. Trimming cost V 2 bases and J 8 bases; bases outside gene matches: 4. This CDR3 contains 13 residues. CDR1 is MNHNY, CDR2 SVGAGI, per germline (reference sequence). The CDR3 bases are TGTGCCAGCAGTTACAATTCAGGGGGCGGCTACACCTTC. Its translation: CASSYNSGGGYTF.

V and J are TRBV7-3 and TRBJ2-1; 8 nucleotides match TRBD2. The length of the CDR3 is 14 residues. Looked up from germline, CDR1 is SGHTA and CDR2 is FQGTGA. J lost 10 bases, V lost 3 bases, and 8 bases had no gene match. CDR3 sequence (DNA): TGTGCCAGCAGCTTGGATGCGGGAGGTGGGGAGCAGTTCTTC. Residues: CASSLDAGGGEQFF.

Concerning this clone itself: At one end, the junction sequence differs from germline, possibly due to a read error. This chain uses TRBV2 with TRBJ1-2; no firm D call. This CDR3 has 12 amino acids. Germline V lookup: CDR1 SNHLY, CDR2 FYNNEI. The CDR3: CASSEQLRDGLF. The CDR3 DNA sequence: TGTGCCAGCAGTGAGCAACTTCGAGATGGGCTTTTC.

The chain carries TRBV11-2 and TRBJ1-3; a weak D match, TRBD1 (5 bases). Trimming took 5 bases from V and 8 from J, leaving 16 bases between them. CDR3 length: 14 residues. Germline V gives CDR1 SGHAT, CDR2 FQNNGV. CDR3 bases: TGTGCCAGCAGCCCTAGGGGCAGGGTGGACACCATATATTTT. Residues: CASSPRGRVDTIYF.

This clone has just one count. The V and J genes are TRBV5-4 and TRBJ1-2; 7 bases are shared with TRBD1. There are 12 residues in the CDR3. Germline assignment: CDR1 SGHNT and CDR2 YYREEE (reference sequence). V shed 7 bases and J 4 bases; nucleotides not matched to a gene: 4. CDR3 loop: CASGTELYGYTF. The CDR3 DNA sequence: TGTGCCAGCGGGACAGAACTCTATGGCTACACCTTC. Full variable domain (missing parts from reference TRBV5-4 and TRBJ1-2): ETGVTQSPTHLIKTRGQQVTLRCSSQSGHNTVSWYQQALGQGPQFIFQYYREEENGRGNFPPRFSGLQFPNYSSELNVNALELDDSALYLCASGTELYGYTFGSGTRLTVV.

This clone was recorded only once. The CDR3, as DNA: TGTGCCAGCAGTTACCCGGGAGAGGTGGAGACCCAGTACTTC. Translated: CASSYPGEVETQYF. The chain recombines TRBV6-2 or TRBV6-3 with TRBJ2-5; perhaps TRBD2 as D (6 bases). The V gene lost 2 bases and the J gene lost 5 bases, with 12 bases spanning the gap. The CDR3 runs 14 residues. Germline CDR1 is MNHEY and CDR2 is SVGEGT.

There are a few counts of this clone. The chain links TRBV28 to TRBJ2-3, with D tentatively TRBD1 (6 bases). Germline values: CDR1 MDHEN, CDR2 SYDVKM. Trimming took off 6 bases at V and 2 bases at J, with 18 bases between the two ends. The CDR3 has 16 amino acids. The chain's CDR3 is CASRTRTEGITDTQYF. CDR3 nucleotides: TGTGCCAGCAGAACCCGGACAGAGGGGATCACAGATACGCAGTATTTT. Looking up the rest from reference TRBV28 and TRBJ2-3 gives the full variable domain: DVKVTQSSRYLVKRTGEKVFLECVQDMDHENMFWYRQDPGLGLRLIYFSYDVKMKEKGDIPEGYSVSREKKERFSLILESASTNQTSMYLCASRTRTEGITDTQYFGPGTRLTVL.

The table lists this clone with a few counts. The genes are TRBV28 and TRBJ2-3, with D tentatively TRBD1 (5 bases). The CDR3 contains 18 residues. Trimming pared 2 bases from V and 1 base from J, leaving 19 bases between. Per the germline V gene, CDR1 is MDHEN and CDR2 is SYDVKM. CDR3 loop: CASSLGVQATLGTDTQYF. In DNA, the CDR3 is TGTGCCAGCAGTTTAGGGGTACAGGCAACCCTGGGCACAGATACGCAGTATTTT.

The chain has TRBV11-2 and TRBJ1-1; D is undetermined. Looked up from germline, CDR1 is SGHAT and CDR2 is FQNNGV. The CDR3 loop spans 15 amino acids. Trimming removed 4 bases from V and 3 bases from J, with 15 bases in between. The CDR3: CASSYSTGVDTEAFF. The CDR3, as DNA: TGTGCCAGCAGCTACTCTACGGGAGTCGACACTGAAGCTTTCTTT.

The chain recombines TRBV18 with TRBJ1-1; 7 bases align to TRBD1. Germline assignment: CDR1 KGHSH and CDR2 LQKENI. This CDR3 comprises 21 residues. With V trimmed by 2 bases and J by 0 bases, 21 bases remained unmatched. The CDR3 sequence: CASSPTQYLPRTGGLNTEAFF. The CDR3 bases are TGTGCCAGCTCACCAACTCAATATCTCCCAAGGACAGGAGGATTGAACACTGAAGCTTTCTTT.

This clone showed up just once. This rearrangement joins TRBV27 to TRBJ1-5; the D is unclear. Trimming shortened V by 5 bases and J by 7 bases, and 12 bases separated the two germline ends. Germline CDR1 is MNHEY and CDR2 is SMNVEV (reference sequence). The CDR3 consists of 13 residues. In DNA form, the CDR3 reads TGTGCCAGCAGTAGGAGCCGATACCAGCCCCAGCATTTT. This codes for CASSRSRYQPQHF.